Listed below are T cell receptor beta chains from one sample, sequenced in a study of blood T cell repertoires in COVID-19. Data came from immunoSEQ multiplex PCR; TCRdb stores just in-frame clones and leaves some out. The data hold around 200,000 clones, with 88% observed a single time. The sequencing sample was made of PBMCs or T cells enriched from blood (not recorded which). The receptors shown here come from a woman under 40 who had recovered from COVID-19. Each CDR3 is given with its conserved first and last residue. D genes are given only for firm matches. Expanded clones are given a class, and other clones once, few, many or no size at all.

d_gene	abundance	v_gene	j_gene	CDR3nt	CDR3aa
.	.	TRBV19	TRBJ1-2	TGTGCCAGTAATCGTCAGGGGAGTAACTATGGCTACACCTTC	CASNRQGSNYGYTF
TRBD1	.	TRBV4-1	TRBJ2-7	TGCGCCAGCAGCCAAGAACAGGGGCGCGAGCAGTACTTC	CASSQEQGREQYF
TRBD1	.	TRBV12-5	TRBJ1-5	TGTGCTAGTGGTTTGGTGGTGACAGGGGAAAATCAGCCCCAGCATTTT	CASGLVVTGENQPQHF
.	.	TRBV2	TRBJ1-2	TGTGCCAGCAGTCCCGACTCCAACTATGGCTACACCTTC	CASSPDSNYGYTF
TRBD1	.	TRBV18	TRBJ1-5	TGTGCCAGCTCACCACCGACAGGGGGGTATAGCAATCAGCCCCAGCATTTT	CASSPPTGGYSNQPQHF
.	.	TRBV10-3	TRBJ1-6	TGTGCCATCAGTGATTCCAGGGCTCTCTCCTATAATTCACCCCTCCACTTT	CAISDSRALSYNSPLHF
TRBD2	.	TRBV6-2/TRBV6-3	TRBJ2-7	TGTGCCAGCAGTTACCCTAGCGGGGGCGTGCAGTACTTC	CASSYPSGGVQYF
TRBD1	.	TRBV3-1/TRBV3-2	TRBJ1-1	TGTGCCAGCAGCCAATCAACAGGGGACCTGAACACTGAAGCTTTCTTT	CASSQSTGDLNTEAFF
.	.	TRBV11-2	TRBJ2-7	TGTGCCAGCAGCCCTCGACAGGCCTCCTACGAGCAGTACTTC	CASSPRQASYEQYF
.	.	TRBV6-5	TRBJ2-7	TGTGCCAGCCGGGAATCCGGCTCCGAGCAGTACTTC	CASRESGSEQYF
TRBD2	.	TRBV13	TRBJ2-1	TGTGCCAGCAGTAATAAGCGGGGGGCCGATCTCTTC	CASSNKRGADLF
TRBD1	.	TRBV5-1	TRBJ2-5	TGCGCCAGCAGCTTGGTCGCGGCAGGGGGTGAGACCCAGTACTTC	CASSLVAAGGETQYF
TRBD1	.	TRBV6-5	TRBJ1-2	TGTGCCAGCAGTCAGGACAGGGGATATCCTGGCTACACCTTC	CASSQDRGYPGYTF
TRBD1	.	TRBV7-3	TRBJ1-6	TGTGCCAGCAGCTTAAGTGGGGACAGGGGGCTGTCACCCCTCCACTTT	CASSLSGDRGLSPLHF
.	.	TRBV12-3/TRBV12-4	TRBJ1-3	TGTGCCAGCAGTTTACGCAGGGTGGACACCATATATTTT	CASSLRRVDTIYF
.	.	TRBV18	TRBJ1-1	TGTGCCAGCTCACCGGAGGGGCGTGGGGCTTTCTTT	CASSPEGRGAFF
TRBD1	once	TRBV4-3	TRBJ1-2	TGCGCCAGCAGCCAGGACAGGGCTTCCGGAGGCTACACCTTC	CASSQDRASGGYTF
.	.	TRBV7-3	TRBJ1-1	TGTGCCAGCAGCTCACTTTCTAAGATGGTCTCGGGGGTCACTGAAGCTTTCTTT	CASSSLSKMVSGVTEAFF
TRBD1	.	TRBV18	TRBJ2-4	TGTGCCAGCTCACCAGAGACAGGGGGACGGGTGAACATTCAGTACTTC	CASSPETGGRVNIQYF
.	.	TRBV5-1	TRBJ2-4	TGCGCCAGCAGCTTGACAGGGCTAGCCAAAAACATTCAGTACTTC	CASSLTGLAKNIQYF
TRBD1	once	TRBV7-9	TRBJ2-7	TGTGCCAGCAGCTCGGGACAGGCGACCTACGAGCAGTACTTC	CASSSGQATYEQYF
.	.	TRBV7-8	TRBJ2-5	TGTGCCAGCAGTTGGGGAGGGGGAGAGACCCAGTACTTC	CASSWGGGETQYF
.	.	TRBV5-1	TRBJ1-5	TGCGCCAGCAGCTTGGCAGGGTATCAGCCCCAGCATTTT	CASSLAGYQPQHF
.	.	TRBV7-6	TRBJ2-3	TGTGCCAGCAGCTTAGAGCGGAGCACAGATACGCAGTATTTT	CASSLERSTDTQYF
TRBD1	.	TRBV19	TRBJ1-5	TGTGCCAGTAGTATAGCTTTCATGAACAGGGGTTATAGCAATCAGCCCCAGCATTTT	CASSIAFMNRGYSNQPQHF
.	.	TRBV4-1	TRBJ2-5	TGCGCCAGCAGCCAGGCAGGACTAAGAGGAGAGACCCAGTACTTC	CASSQAGLRGETQYF
TRBD1	few	TRBV6-5	TRBJ2-7	TGTGCCAGCAGTTACCCAAACCGGGACAGGGTCTACGAGCAGTACTTC	CASSYPNRDRVYEQYF
.	.	TRBV12-3/TRBV12-4	TRBJ1-6	TGTGCCAGCAGTTTACGGGAAAATTCACCCCTCCACTTT	CASSLRENSPLHF
TRBD2	few	TRBV4-1	TRBJ2-3	TGCGCCAGCAGTCAACCGGGAGGGGATACGCAGTATTTT	CASSQPGGDTQYF
.	.	TRBV6-5	TRBJ2-7	TGTGCCAGCAGGCACGGGTCATACGAGCAGTACTTC	CASRHGSYEQYF
.	.	TRBV7-9	TRBJ1-1	TGTGCCAGCGGCTGGGGGGACACTGAAGCTTTCTTT	CASGWGDTEAFF
.	.	TRBV24-1	TRBJ2-3	TGTGCCACCAGTGCAAGGCAGGGGCGGGATACGCAGTATTTT	CATSARQGRDTQYF
TRBD2	.	TRBV6-4	TRBJ2-5	TGTGCCAGCAGTGTGGTAGCGGGGGATCAAGAGACCCAGTACTTC	CASSVVAGDQETQYF
.	.	TRBV4-2	TRBJ1-1	TGTGCCAGCAGTCCCAATAACGGGAACACTGAAGCTTTCTTT	CASSPNNGNTEAFF
.	.	TRBV5-5	TRBJ1-1	TGTGCCAGCAGCCTCGGGACATCACGCGAAGCTTTCTTT	CASSLGTSREAFF
.	.	TRBV10-1	TRBJ2-5	TGCGCCAGCAGAGACTTCGGAGGGACCCAGTACTTC	CASRDFGGTQYF